This T cell receptor beta chain comes out of a study of post-analysis software for immune sequencing data. Study-wide background: In terms of disease course, relapsing-remitting, secondary progressive and progressive-relapsing multiple sclerosis were included.

CDR3 length equals 13 residues. V lost 5 bases and J 3 bases, leaving 11 bases between the germline ends. The germline V gene encodes CDR1 SEHNR and CDR2 FQNEAQ (reference sequence). In its sample, this clonotype was seen a few times. Antigen unknown. Whole-study findings and limits: Batch-mates among the samples co-clustered strongly by F measure. In patients, a few TRBV segments were more frequent than in controls, with TRBV5-6, TRBV5-1 and TRBV20-1 among them. Multiple sclerosis was associated with a significant reduction in normalized Chao1 diversity relative to controls.

TCR beta cDNA libraries included unique molecular identifiers. cDNA molecules numbering about 470,000 came from approximately 1 to 10 million T cells. TCRdb used MiXCR to reprocess the PCR reads, holding one entry per CDR3 protein. The table has more than 500,000 distinct CDR3 sequences, roughly 34% seen once; the top ten hold approximately 6%. This chain joins TRBV7-9 and TRBJ2-7; D gene ambiguous. The specimen sequenced was blood. This TCR was recovered from a girl under 18 with multiple sclerosis. The CDR3: CASSRSGVYEQYF. The CDR3 DNA reads TGTGCCAGCAGCCGAAGTGGCGTCTACGAGCAGTACTTC.